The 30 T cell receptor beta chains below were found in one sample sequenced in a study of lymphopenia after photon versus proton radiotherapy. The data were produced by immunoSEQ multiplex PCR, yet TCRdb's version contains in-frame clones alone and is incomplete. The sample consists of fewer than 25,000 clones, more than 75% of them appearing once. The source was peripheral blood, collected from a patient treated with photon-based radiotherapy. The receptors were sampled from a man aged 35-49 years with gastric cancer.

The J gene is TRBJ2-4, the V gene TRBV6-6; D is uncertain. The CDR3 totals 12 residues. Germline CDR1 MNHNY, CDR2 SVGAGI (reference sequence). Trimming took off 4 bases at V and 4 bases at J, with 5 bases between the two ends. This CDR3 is CASSSGKNIQYF. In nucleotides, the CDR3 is TGTGCCAGCAGTTCCGGGAAAAACATTCAGTACTTC.

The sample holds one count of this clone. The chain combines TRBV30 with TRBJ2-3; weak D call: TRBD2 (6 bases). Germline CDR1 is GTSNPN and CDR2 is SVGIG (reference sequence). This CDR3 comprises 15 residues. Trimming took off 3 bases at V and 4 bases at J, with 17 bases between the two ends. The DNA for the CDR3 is TGTGCCTGGAGCTCTCCCCGGCGGGGAGCAGATACGCAGTATTTT. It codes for CAWSSPRRGADTQYF.

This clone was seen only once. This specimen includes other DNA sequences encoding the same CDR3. CDR3 in amino acids: CASSLAGGANVLTF. The CDR3 nucleotides read TGTGCCAGCAGCTTAGCGGGTGGGGCCAACGTCCTGACTTTC. The chain links TRBV11-2 to TRBJ2-6; D gene ambiguous. This CDR3 contains 14 residues. CDR1 is SGHAT, CDR2 FQNNGV, per germline. V was cut by 1 base and J by 3 bases, with 4 bases left in between.

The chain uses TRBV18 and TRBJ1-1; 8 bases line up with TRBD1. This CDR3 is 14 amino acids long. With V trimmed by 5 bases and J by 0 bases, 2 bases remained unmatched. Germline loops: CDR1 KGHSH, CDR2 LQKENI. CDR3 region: CASSGQGMNTEAFF. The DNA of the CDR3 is TGTGCCAGCTCAGGACAGGGAATGAACACTGAAGCTTTCTTT. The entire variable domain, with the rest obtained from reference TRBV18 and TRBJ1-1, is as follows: NAGVMQNPRHLVRRRGQEARLRCSPMKGHSHVYWYRQLPEEGLKFMVYLQKENIIDESGMPKERFSAEFPKEGPSILRIQQVVRGDSAAYFCASSGQGMNTEAFFGQGTRLTVV.

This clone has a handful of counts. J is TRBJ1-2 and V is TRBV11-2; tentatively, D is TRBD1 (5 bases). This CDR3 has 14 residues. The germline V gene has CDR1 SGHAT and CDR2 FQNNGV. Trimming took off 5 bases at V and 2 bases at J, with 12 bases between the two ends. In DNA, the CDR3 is TGTGCCAGCAGCCCCGGGGGGGGGAACTATGGCTACACCTTC. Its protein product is CASSPGGGNYGYTF.

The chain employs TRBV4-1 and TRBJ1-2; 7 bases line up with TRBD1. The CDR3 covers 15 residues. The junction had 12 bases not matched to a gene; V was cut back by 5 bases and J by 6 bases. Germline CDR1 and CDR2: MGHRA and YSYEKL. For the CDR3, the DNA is TGCGCCAGCAGCTCCCCCGGGACAGTCGCGAATGGCTACACCTTC. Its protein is CASSSPGTVANGYTF.

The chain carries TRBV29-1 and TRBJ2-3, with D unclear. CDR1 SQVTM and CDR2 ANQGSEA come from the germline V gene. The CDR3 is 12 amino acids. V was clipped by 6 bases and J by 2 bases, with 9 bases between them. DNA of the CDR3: TGCAGCGTGGGTTTGACCACAGATACGCAGTATTTT. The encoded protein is CSVGLTTDTQYF.

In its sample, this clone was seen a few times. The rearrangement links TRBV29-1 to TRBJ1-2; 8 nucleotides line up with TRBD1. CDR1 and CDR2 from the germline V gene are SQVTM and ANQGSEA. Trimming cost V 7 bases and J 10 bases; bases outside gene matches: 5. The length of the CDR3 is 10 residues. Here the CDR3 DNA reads TGCAGCGACCTTCAGGGGGCCTACACCTTC. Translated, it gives CSDLQGAYTF.

As DNA, the CDR3 is TGTGCCAGCGGACCGGCCTACAATGAGCAGTTCTTC. As protein: CASGPAYNEQFF. The rearrangement uses TRBV5-4 and TRBJ2-1; no clear D. Trimming took off 7 bases at V and 2 bases at J, with 7 bases between the two ends. CDR1 and CDR2 (germline): SGHNT, YYREEE (reference sequence). The CDR3 extends over 12 amino acids.

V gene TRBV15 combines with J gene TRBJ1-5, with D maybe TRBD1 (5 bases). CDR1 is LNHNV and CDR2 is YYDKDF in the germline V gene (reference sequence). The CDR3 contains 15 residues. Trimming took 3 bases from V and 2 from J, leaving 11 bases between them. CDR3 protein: CATSRGPERNQPQHF. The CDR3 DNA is TGTGCCACCAGCAGGGGGCCGGAGCGCAATCAGCCCCAGCATTTT.

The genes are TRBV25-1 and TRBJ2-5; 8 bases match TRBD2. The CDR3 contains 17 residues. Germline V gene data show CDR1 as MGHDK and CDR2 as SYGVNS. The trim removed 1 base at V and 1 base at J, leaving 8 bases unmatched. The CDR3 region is CASSEWGSGTIQETQYF. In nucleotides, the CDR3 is TGTGCCAGCAGTGAATGGGGTAGCGGGACCATCCAAGAGACCCAGTACTTC.

The CDR3 sequence: CSAQGTTNEKLFF. As DNA, the CDR3 is TGCAGCGCCCAAGGGACAACTAATGAAAAACTGTTTTTT. This chain uses TRBV29-1 with TRBJ1-4; D call uncertain. The CDR3 runs to 13 residues. V lost 7 bases and J 0 bases, leaving 9 bases between the germline ends. Germline values: CDR1 SQVTM, CDR2 ANQGSEA.

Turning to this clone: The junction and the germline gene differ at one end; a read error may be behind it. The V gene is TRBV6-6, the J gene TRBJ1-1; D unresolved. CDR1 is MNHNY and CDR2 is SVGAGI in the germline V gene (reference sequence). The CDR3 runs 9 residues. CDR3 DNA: TGCGCCTTGTATGGAGAAGCTTTCTTT. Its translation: CALYGEAFF.

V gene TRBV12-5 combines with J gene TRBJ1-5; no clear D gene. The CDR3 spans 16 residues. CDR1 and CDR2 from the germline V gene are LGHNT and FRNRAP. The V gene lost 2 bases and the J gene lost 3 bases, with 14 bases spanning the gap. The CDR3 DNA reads TGTGCTAGTGGTTTGCTTTCAGGAGGACTCAATCAGCCCCAGCATTTT. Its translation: CASGLLSGGLNQPQHF. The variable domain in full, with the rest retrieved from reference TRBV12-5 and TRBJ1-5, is DARVTQTPRHKVTEMGQEVTMRCQPILGHNTVFWYRQTMMQGLELLAYFRNRAPLDDSGMPKDRFSAEMPDATLATLKIQPSEPRDSAVYFCASGLLSGGLNQPQHFGDGTRLSIL.

Here the CDR3 DNA reads TGTGCCTGGAGGGTCTCCGTTGGGGCAGGGGAAAGGCGGGAGCTGTTTTTT. Amino acids: CAWRVSVGAGERRELFF. This chain connects TRBV30 to TRBJ2-2; a weak D match, TRBD1 (6 bases). V was shortened by 3 bases and J by 9 bases, with 26 bases between the two germline ends. This CDR3 is 17 amino acids long. Per the germline V gene, CDR1 is GTSNPN and CDR2 is SVGIG (reference sequence).

The CDR3 sequence is CASSPKENMRSQETQYF. The CDR3 region has the DNA TGCGCCAGCAGCCCGAAGGAGAATATGCGGAGTCAAGAGACCCAGTACTTC. The rearrangement joins TRBV4-1 to TRBJ2-5; D remains unclear. The CDR3 is made up of 17 amino acids. Germline loops: CDR1 MGHRA, CDR2 YSYEKL. Trimming left V 4 bases short and J 2 bases short, with 20 bases between.

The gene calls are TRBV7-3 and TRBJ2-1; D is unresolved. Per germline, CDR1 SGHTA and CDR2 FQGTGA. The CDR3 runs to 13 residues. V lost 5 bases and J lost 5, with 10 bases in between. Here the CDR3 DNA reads TGTGCCAGCAGCCCCACTGGGAACAATGAGCAGTTCTTC. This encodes CASSPTGNNEQFF.

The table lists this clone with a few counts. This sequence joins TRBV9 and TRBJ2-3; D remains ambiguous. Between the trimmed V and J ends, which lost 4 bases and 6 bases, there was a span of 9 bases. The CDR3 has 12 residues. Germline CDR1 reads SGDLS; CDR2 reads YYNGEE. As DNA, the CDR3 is TGTGCCAGCAGCCCTTGGGCCGATACGCAGTATTTT. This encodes CASSPWADTQYF. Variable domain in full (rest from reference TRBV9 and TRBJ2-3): DSGVTQTPKHLITATGQRVTLRCSPRSGDLSVYWYQQSLDQGLQFLIQYYNGEERAKGNILERFSAQQFPDLHSELNLSSLELGDSALYFCASSPWADTQYFGPGTRLTVL.

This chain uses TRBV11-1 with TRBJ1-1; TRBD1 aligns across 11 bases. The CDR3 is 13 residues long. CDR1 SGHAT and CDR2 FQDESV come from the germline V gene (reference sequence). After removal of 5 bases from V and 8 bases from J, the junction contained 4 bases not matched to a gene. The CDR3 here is CASSRDRGAEAFF. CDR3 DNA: TGTGCCAGCAGCCGGGACAGGGGGGCGGAAGCTTTCTTT.

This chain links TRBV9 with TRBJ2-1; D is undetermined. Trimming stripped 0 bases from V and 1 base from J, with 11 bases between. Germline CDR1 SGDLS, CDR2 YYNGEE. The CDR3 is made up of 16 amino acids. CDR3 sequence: CASSVETLGSYNEQFF. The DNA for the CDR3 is TGTGCCAGCAGCGTAGAAACCCTTGGGTCCTACAATGAGCAGTTCTTC.

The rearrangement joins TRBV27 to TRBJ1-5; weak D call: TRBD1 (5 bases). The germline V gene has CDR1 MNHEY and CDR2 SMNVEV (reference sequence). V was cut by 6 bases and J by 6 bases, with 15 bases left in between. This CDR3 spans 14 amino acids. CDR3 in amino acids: CASSLRESGQPQHF. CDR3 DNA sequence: TGTGCCAGCAGCCTCAGGGAATCCGGTCAGCCCCAGCATTTT.

The CDR3: CASRPTGRDNEQFF. DNA of the CDR3: TGTGCCAGCAGACCGACAGGGAGGGACAATGAGCAGTTCTTC. This sequence joins TRBV9 and TRBJ2-1; D is perhaps TRBD1 or TRBD2 (7 bases each). Trimming left V 5 bases short and J 5 bases short, with 14 bases between. The CDR3 length is 14 residues. The germline CDR1 and CDR2 sequences are SGDLS and YYNGEE.

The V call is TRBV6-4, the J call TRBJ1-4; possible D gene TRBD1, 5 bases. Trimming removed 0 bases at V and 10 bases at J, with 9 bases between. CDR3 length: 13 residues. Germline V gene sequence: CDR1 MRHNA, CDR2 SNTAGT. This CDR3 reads CASSDSPGRKLFF. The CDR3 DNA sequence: TGTGCCAGCAGTGACTCGCCAGGGCGAAAACTGTTTTTT.

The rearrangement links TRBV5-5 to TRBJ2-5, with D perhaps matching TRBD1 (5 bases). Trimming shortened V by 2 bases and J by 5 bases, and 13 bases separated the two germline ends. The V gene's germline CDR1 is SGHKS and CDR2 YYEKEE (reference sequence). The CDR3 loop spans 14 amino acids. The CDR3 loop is CASSLLRAVETQYF. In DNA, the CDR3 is TGTGCCAGCAGCTTACTCAGGGCTGTGGAGACCCAGTACTTC.

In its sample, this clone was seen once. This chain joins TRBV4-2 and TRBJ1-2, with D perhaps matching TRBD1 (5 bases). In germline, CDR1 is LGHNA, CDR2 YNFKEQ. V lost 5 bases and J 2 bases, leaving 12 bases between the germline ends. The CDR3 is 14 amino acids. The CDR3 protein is CASSFRTFNYGYTF. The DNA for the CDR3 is TGTGCCAGCAGCTTCAGGACATTCAACTATGGCTACACCTTC.

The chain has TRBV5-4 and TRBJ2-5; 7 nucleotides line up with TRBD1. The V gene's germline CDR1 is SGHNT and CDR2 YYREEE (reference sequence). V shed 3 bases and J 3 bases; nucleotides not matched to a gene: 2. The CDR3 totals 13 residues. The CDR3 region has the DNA TGTGCCAGCAGCTCCGGGACAGAAGAGACCCAGTACTTC. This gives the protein CASSSGTEETQYF.

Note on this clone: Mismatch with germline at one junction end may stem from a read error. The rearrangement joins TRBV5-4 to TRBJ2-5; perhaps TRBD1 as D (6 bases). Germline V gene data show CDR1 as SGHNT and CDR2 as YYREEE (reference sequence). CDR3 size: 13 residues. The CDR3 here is CASSLEPRQEPDF. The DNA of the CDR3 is TGTGCCAGCAGCTTGGAGCCGAGACAGGAACCCGACTTC.

The CDR3 region has the DNA TGTGCCAGCGCGGGCCTGGGGACTGAAGCTTTCTTT. Translation: CASAGLGTEAFF. The chain has TRBV7-9 and TRBJ1-1; D is unclear. Trimming removed 8 bases at V and 5 bases at J, with 12 bases between. The germline V gene has CDR1 SEHNR and CDR2 FQNEAQ (reference sequence). The CDR3 runs 12 residues.

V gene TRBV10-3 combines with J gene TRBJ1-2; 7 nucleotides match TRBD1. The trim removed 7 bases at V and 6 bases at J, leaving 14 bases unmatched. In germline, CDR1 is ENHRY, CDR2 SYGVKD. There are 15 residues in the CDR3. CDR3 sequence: CAIKTVQLGGHGYTF. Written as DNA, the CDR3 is TGTGCCATCAAAACGGTTCAGTTAGGGGGCCATGGCTACACCTTC.

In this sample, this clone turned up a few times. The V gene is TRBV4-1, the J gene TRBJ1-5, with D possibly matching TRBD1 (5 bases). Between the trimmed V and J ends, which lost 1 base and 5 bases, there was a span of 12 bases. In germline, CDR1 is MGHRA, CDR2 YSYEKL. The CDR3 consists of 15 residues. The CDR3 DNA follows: TGCGCCAGCAGCCAAGTCGACAGTGGGGATCAGCCCCAGCATTTT. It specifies CASSQVDSGDQPQHF.